The 10 T cell receptor beta chains below come from one sample, sequenced in a study of blood T cell repertoires in COVID-19. The data were produced by immunoSEQ multiplex PCR, yet TCRdb's version contains in-frame clones alone and is incomplete. Among under 200,000 clones listed, 60% to 80% were seen once. Sequencing was performed on peripheral blood. The receptors originated from a man in his 70s with acute or convalescent COVID-19.

This chain joins TRBV7-6 and TRBJ2-7; 8 nucleotides match TRBD1. The V and J ends lost 4 bases and 6 bases, in that order; junction bases with no gene match: 8. The length of the CDR3 is 14 residues. CDR1 SGHVS and CDR2 FNYEAQ come from the germline V gene. CDR3 protein: CASSSGQGYGEQYF. For the CDR3, the DNA is TGTGCCAGCAGCTCCGGACAGGGCTATGGCGAGCAGTACTTC.

The chain joins TRBV6-1 to TRBJ1-5; TRBD1 matches 10 bases. The CDR3 extends over 14 amino acids. Germline V gene sequence: CDR1 MNHNS, CDR2 SASEGT. Trimming cost V 1 base and J 9 bases; bases outside gene matches: 3. The chain's CDR3 is CASSEVGTGVPQHF. In nucleotides, the CDR3 is TGTGCCAGCAGTGAAGTGGGGACAGGGGTGCCCCAGCATTTT.

The chain uses TRBV15 and TRBJ2-1; 10 nucleotides agree with TRBD2. Germline V gene lookup returns CDR1 LNHNV and CDR2 YYDKDF (reference sequence). V lost 8 bases, J lost 0 bases, and 22 bases stayed unmatched. This CDR3 spans 21 amino acids. The CDR3 nucleotides are TGTGCCACCCAATTTCAAATTCCCTTCGCTAGCGGGGGTTTCTCCTACAATGAGCAGTTCTTC. This codes for CATQFQIPFASGGFSYNEQFF.

V is TRBV11-2 and J is TRBJ2-3, with 9 bases lining up with TRBD2. The CDR3 is 15 residues long. V gave up 5 bases and J gave up 0 bases; unmatched junction bases: 3. Germline values: CDR1 SGHAT, CDR2 FQNNGV. The CDR3 is CASSALAGSTDTQYF. DNA for the CDR3: TGTGCCAGCAGCGCGCTAGCGGGGAGCACAGATACGCAGTATTTT. Supplemented by reference TRBV11-2 and TRBJ2-3, the full variable domain reads EAGVAQSPRYKIIEKRQSVAFWCNPISGHATLYWYQQILGQGPKLLIQFQNNGVVDDSQLPKDRFSAERLKGVDSTLKIQPAKLEDSAVYLCASSALAGSTDTQYFGPGTRLTVL.

V gene TRBV24-1 combines with J gene TRBJ2-1, with 9 bases lining up with TRBD2. The trim removed 3 bases at V and 8 bases at J, leaving 4 bases unmatched. Per the germline V gene, CDR1 is KGHDR and CDR2 is SFDVKD. The CDR3 covers 14 residues. The CDR3 here is CATSDGGRVDEQFF. The CDR3 region has the DNA TGTGCCACCAGTGATGGCGGGAGGGTCGATGAGCAGTTCTTC.

The rearrangement uses TRBV5-1 and TRBJ2-1; 8 bases agree with TRBD1. The germline V gene has CDR1 SGHRS and CDR2 YFSETQ. This CDR3 has 18 residues. The V segment lost 1 base and the J segment 0 bases; nucleotides outside the gene matches: 9. CDR3 coding DNA: TGCGCCAGCAGCTTGCCAGAGGACAGGGCTTACTCCTACAATGAGCAGTTCTTC. Protein product: CASSLPEDRAYSYNEQFF.

DNA of the CDR3: TGTGCCAGCAGCTACGATAGCGGGAGGGGCGATACGCAGTATTTT. Protein product: CASSYDSGRGDTQYF. This chain joins TRBV7-2 and TRBJ2-3, with 11 bases that match TRBD2. Germline V lookup: CDR1 SGHTA, CDR2 FQGNSA. The CDR3 totals 15 residues. V shed 4 bases, J shed 6 bases, and the junction held 6 bases outside the gene matches.

The DNA of the CDR3 is TGTGCCAGCAGCCACCGGGACAGATACTATGGCTACACCTTC. Protein: CASSHRDRYYGYTF. The chain employs TRBV3-1 (or the pseudogene TRBV3-2) and TRBJ1-2, with TRBD1 matching 7 bases. The CDR3 spans 14 residues. V was clipped by 3 bases and J by 3 bases; unmatched bases: 4. Germline V gene lookup returns CDR1 LGHDT and CDR2 YNNKEL (reference sequence).

V usage is TRBV7-9 and J usage is TRBJ2-7, with D tentatively TRBD2 (6 bases). The germline gives CDR1 SEHNR, CDR2 FQNEAQ (reference sequence). Trimming took off 5 bases at V and 2 bases at J, with 19 bases between the two ends. The CDR3 consists of 16 residues. The CDR3, as DNA: TGTGCCAGCAGCAGGGGATCGGGGACTTCCACCTACGAGCAGTACTTC. Translation gives CASSRGSGTSTYEQYF.

The chain has TRBV29-1 and TRBJ1-2, with D unresolved. The germline CDR1 and CDR2 sequences are SQVTM and ANQGSEA. V was cut by 0 bases and J by 0 bases, with 14 bases left in between. The CDR3 is made up of 16 amino acids. The CDR3 DNA sequence: TGCAGCGTTGAAGATCTTAGACGGGTAGCTAACTATGGCTACACCTTC. Amino acid sequence: CSVEDLRRVANYGYTF.